A single sample gave rise to the 32 T cell receptor beta chains below, sequenced in a study of post-analysis software for immune sequencing data (dated by TCRdb to between 2014 and 2016). The protocol used for the library was PCR. Sequenced using an Illumina HiSeq 2500. To reduce PCR and sequencing biases, unique molecular identifiers were incorporated into the TCR beta cDNA libraries. TCRdb trimmed the raw reads at Q25, called clones with MiXCR and kept productive beta chains. Duplicate CDR3 protein sequences are folded into a single record with the most common DNA and genes. The table for this sample lists 400,000 to 500,000 distinct CDR3 sequences; roughly 38% of them were counted only once. The leading ten clones occupy 7.6% of the sample. Antigen specificity for these receptors is unknown. Overall results and qualifications from the work: Patients showed significantly higher frequencies than controls for five TRBV segments, among them TRBV5-6, TRBV5-1 and TRBV20-1.

The sample was blood. Receptors originate from a girl aged 2-9 years with multiple sclerosis.

The rearrangement uses TRBV3-1 and TRBJ2-5, with no clear D. The J call may be mistaken, given a closer DNA end match to TRBJ2-7. Germline V gene lookup returns CDR1 LGHDT and CDR2 YNNKEL (reference sequence). This CDR3 has 13 amino acids. The CDR3 DNA follows: TGTGCCAGCAGCCTACTGGACCGAACCGAGCAGTACTTC. Translation: CASSLLDRTEQYF.

The V call is TRBV28, the J call TRBJ2-3; TRBD2 agrees at 8 bases. The germline CDR1 and CDR2 sequences are MDHEN and SYDVKM. The CDR3 spans 14 residues. CDR3 sequence (DNA): TGTGCTCACCACGCTAGCGGGAGCACAGATACGCAGTATTTT. Its translation: CAHHASGSTDTQYF.

CDR3 DNA sequence: TGTGCCAGCAGTTTACCCGAGACCTCCTACGAGCAGTACTTC. Its protein product is CASSLPETSYEQYF. The chain joins TRBV28 to TRBJ2-7; D ambiguous. This CDR3 is built from 14 residues. CDR1 is MDHEN, CDR2 SYDVKM, per germline. V was shortened by 2 bases and J by 0 bases, with 8 bases between the two germline ends.

This clonotype has a handful of counts. This chain joins TRBV25-1 and TRBJ2-5; D not certain. Germline V CDR1 and CDR2: MGHDK, SYGVNS. The CDR3 loop spans 12 amino acids. V lost 6 bases, J lost 7 bases, and 12 bases lay in between. CDR3 amino acids: CASRSLTRTQYF. CDR3 coding DNA: TGTGCCAGCAGATCCCTAACGCGGACCCAGTACTTC. The full variable domain, completed using reference TRBV25-1 and TRBJ2-5, is EADIYQTPRYLVIGTGKKITLECSQTMGHDKMYWYQQDPGMELHLIHYSYGVNSTEKGDLSSESTVSRIRTEHFPLTLESARPSHTSQYLCASRSLTRTQYFGPGTRLLVL.

This clonotype was counted between two and nine times. The genes are TRBV7-2 and TRBJ2-7; D remains ambiguous. TRBJ2-5 explains the end of the DNA better; the J call may be wrong. CDR3 size: 13 residues. From germline, CDR1 is SGHTA and CDR2 FQGNSA. CDR3 coding DNA: TGTGCCAGCAGCCCCGGCAGGTCAGGGACCCAGTACTTC. Amino acids: CASSPGRSGTQYF.

This clonotype was observed a handful of times. Written as DNA, the CDR3 is TGTGCCAGCAGCTTCCTCGGACCGTTGGCCTACGAGCAGTACTTC. Protein sequence: CASSFLGPLAYEQYF. The V and J genes are TRBV7-2 and TRBJ2-7; D unresolved. The germline CDR1 and CDR2 sequences are SGHTA and FQGNSA. The CDR3 length is 15 residues. Trimming cost V 3 bases and J 2 bases, with 14 bases left between them.

This clonotype has more than one count but fewer than ten. The CDR3 loop is CASSLDVVFTQYF. The CDR3 bases are TGTGCCAGCAGCTTAGATGTGGTATTTACGCAGTATTTT. The rearrangement joins TRBV11-2 to TRBJ2-3; D is unclear. V was shortened by 0 bases and J by 8 bases, with 9 bases between the two germline ends. The germline V gene has CDR1 SGHAT and CDR2 FQNNGV. This CDR3 comprises 13 residues.

This clonotype has just one count. The chain uses TRBV28 and TRBJ1-2; D is ambiguous. The CDR3 is 12 amino acids. Trimming pared 3 bases from V and 9 bases from J, leaving 11 bases between. Germline CDR1 reads MDHEN; CDR2 reads SYDVKM. CDR3 protein: CASSFGVWRYTF. The CDR3 nucleotides are TGTGCCAGCAGTTTCGGGGTATGGCGCTACACCTTC.

The V call is TRBV20-1, the J call TRBJ2-3, with TRBD2 matching over 10 bases. The CDR3 runs 14 residues. Looked up from germline, CDR1 is DFQATT and CDR2 is SNEGSKA (reference sequence). The V segment lost 3 bases and the J segment 3 bases; nucleotides outside the gene matches: 3. The CDR3 nucleotides are TGCAGTGCTAGTCGGACTAGCGGTACAGATACGCAGTATTTT. As protein: CSASRTSGTDTQYF.

This chain joins TRBV6-6 and TRBJ2-2; TRBD2 matches 7 bases. Trimming cost V 5 bases and J 7 bases; bases outside gene matches: 7. This CDR3 spans 14 amino acids. Germline V gene sequence: CDR1 MNHNY, CDR2 SVGAGI (reference sequence). The CDR3 spells CASSPQREGGELFF. The CDR3 nucleotides are TGTGCCAGCAGTCCGCAGAGGGAGGGCGGGGAGCTGTTTTTT.

This clonotype turned up a few times. The J gene is TRBJ2-5, the V gene TRBV20-1; a possible D gene is TRBD2 (5 bases). V lost 7 bases and J 4 bases, leaving 16 bases between the germline ends. Germline CDR1 and CDR2: DFQATT and SNEGSKA (reference sequence). This CDR3 has 13 amino acids. In DNA form, the CDR3 reads TGCAGTGGCATCGACGGGAATCGAGAGACCCAGTACTTC. It translates to CSGIDGNRETQYF.

The table lists this clonotype with a few counts. The chain uses TRBV10-3 and TRBJ2-5; 11 bases fit TRBD2. V trimming: 0 bases; J trimming: 7 bases; junction bases outside the gene matches: 7. Germline V CDR1 and CDR2: ENHRY, SYGVKD. The CDR3 contains 16 residues. In DNA form, the CDR3 reads TGTGCCATCAGTGAGTCGCGTACTAGCGGGAGTGTGACCCAGTACTTC. This sequence encodes CAISESRTSGSVTQYF.

The rearrangement uses TRBV28 and TRBJ2-3, with 7 bases that match TRBD2. Germline V gene sequence: CDR1 MDHEN, CDR2 SYDVKM. J was trimmed by 4 bases and V by 7 bases; bases with no gene match: 8. The CDR3 contains 14 residues. CDR3 coding DNA: TGTGCCAGCAATCCCAGCGGGGACGCAGATACGCAGTATTTT. Residues: CASNPSGDADTQYF. The full variable domain, its missing parts supplied by reference TRBV28 and TRBJ2-3, is DVKVTQSSRYLVKRTGEKVFLECVQDMDHENMFWYRQDPGLGLRLIYFSYDVKMKEKGDIPEGYSVSREKKERFSLILESASTNQTSMYLCASNPSGDADTQYFGPGTRLTVL.

The count of this clonotype is one. V and J are TRBV5-1 and TRBJ2-7, with 8 bases matching TRBD1. This CDR3 is 15 amino acids long. V lost 1 base to trimming and J lost 2 bases; unmatched junction nucleotides: 5. Germline V gene lookup returns CDR1 SGHRS and CDR2 YFSETQ. The DNA of the CDR3 is TGCGCCAGCAGCTTGAAGACAGGGGCCACCTACGAGCAGTACTTC. Protein product: CASSLKTGATYEQYF.

This clonotype was seen a handful of times. The V and J genes are TRBV7-3 and TRBJ2-7; 7 bases match TRBD1. Germline V CDR1 and CDR2: SGHTA, FQGTGA. The CDR3 contains 15 residues. V lost 4 bases to trimming and J lost 1 base; unmatched junction nucleotides: 7. The CDR3 DNA is TGTGCCAGCAGCTCGGGACAGACCTCTTCCTACGAGCAGTACTTC. This codes for CASSSGQTSSYEQYF.

The CDR3 sequence is CASSLGSGYSNPSTDTQYF. The CDR3 DNA reads as TGTGCCAGCAGTTTGGGTAGCGGGTATTCCAACCCTAGCACAGATACGCAGTATTTT. This chain uses TRBV12-3 or TRBV12-4 with TRBJ2-3, with 7 bases that match TRBD2. The CDR3 totals 19 residues. V lost 3 bases, J lost 0 bases, and 15 bases stayed unmatched.

V and J are TRBV9 and TRBJ1-4, with D possibly being TRBD1 (5 bases). The V and J ends lost 0 bases and 3 bases respectively, with 18 bases between them. Germline CDR1 is SGDLS and CDR2 is YYNGEE. This CDR3 contains 18 residues. CDR3 DNA sequence: TGTGCCAGCAGCGTAGGGGGTCGCCCGACAGCCTCTAATGAAAAACTGTTTTTT. This sequence encodes CASSVGGRPTASNEKLFF.

V and J are TRBV7-2 and TRBJ1-2, with 7 bases aligning to TRBD1. The V segment lost 8 bases and the J segment 5 bases; nucleotides outside the gene matches: 17. The CDR3 runs 16 residues. CDR1 is SGHTA and CDR2 is FQGNSA in the germline V gene. The CDR3 coding sequence is TGTGCCAGCGGCTACCCGGACAGGATGGTTGTTTATGGCTACACCTTC. This encodes CASGYPDRMVVYGYTF.

CDR3 in DNA: TGCAGCGTTGAAGAGGCCCAGGGAGCGTCCTACGAGCAGTACTTC. Its protein product is CSVEEAQGASYEQYF. This chain uses TRBV29-1 with TRBJ2-7, with D perhaps given as TRBD1 or TRBD2 (5 bases each). V was clipped by 0 bases and J by 1 base, with 13 bases between them. This CDR3 is built from 15 residues. Germline CDR1 reads SQVTM; CDR2 reads ANQGSEA.

V is TRBV5-1 and J is TRBJ1-1; D might be TRBD1 (6 bases). V was trimmed by 4 bases and J by 4 bases, leaving 11 bases between them. Germline-derived CDR1 and CDR2 are SGHRS and YFSETQ. The CDR3 has 13 residues. CDR3 coding DNA: TGCGCCAGCAGCCATCTGGGGGCCACTGAAGCTTTCTTT. This codes for CASSHLGATEAFF. Combining the CDR3 with reference TRBV5-1 and TRBJ1-1 gives the whole variable domain KAGVTQTPRYLIKTRGQQVTLSCSPISGHRSVSWYQQTPGQGLQFLFEYFSETQRNKGNFPGRFSGRQFSNSRSEMNVSTLELGDSALYLCASSHLGATEAFFGQGTRLTVV.

The chain combines TRBV4-3 with TRBJ2-3; either TRBD1 or TRBD2 may supply D (6 bases each). Germline V lookup: CDR1 LGHNA, CDR2 YSLEER. This CDR3 spans 16 amino acids. Trimming took 0 bases from V and 3 from J, leaving 13 bases between them. In DNA form, the CDR3 reads TGCGCCAGCAGCCAAGATTCGGGGGCTGAGACAGATACGCAGTATTTT. It translates to CASSQDSGAETDTQYF.

This clonotype was observed once. J is TRBJ1-4 and V is TRBV6-2 or TRBV6-3; 7 bases match TRBD1. The CDR3 runs to 13 residues. Trimming took 8 bases from V and 8 from J; bases not matched to a gene: 8. Germline CDR1 MNHEY, CDR2 SVGEGT. The CDR3 coding sequence is TGTGCCAGCCGAGGAGGGGGCTTCGAAAAACTGTTTTTT. Protein product: CASRGGGFEKLFF.

The chain joins TRBV4-1 to TRBJ1-2; D is undetermined. V was cut by 1 base and J by 3 bases, with 12 bases left in between. This CDR3 is 15 amino acids long. Germline CDR1 MGHRA, CDR2 YSYEKL. The CDR3 spells CASSQVPSPYYGYTF. DNA for the CDR3: TGCGCCAGCAGCCAAGTTCCGTCTCCCTACTATGGCTACACCTTC.

The chain recombines TRBV2 with TRBJ2-7, with D possibly being TRBD1 or TRBD2 (6 bases each). The DNA end is a closer match to TRBJ2-5, so the J assignment may be wrong. There are 16 residues in the CDR3. CDR1 is SNHLY, CDR2 FYNNEI, per germline. The CDR3 loop reads CASSFLSGAGLKTQYF. The DNA of the CDR3 is TGTGCCAGCAGTTTTCTCTCGGGGGCAGGGCTTAAGACCCAGTACTTC.

The V and J genes are TRBV29-1 and TRBJ2-5, with 7 bases aligning to TRBD2. The germline CDR1 and CDR2 sequences are SQVTM and ANQGSEA. The CDR3 contains 17 residues. Trimming took 6 bases from V and 1 from J; bases not matched to a gene: 17. CDR3 region: CSVSTPLAGLVQETQYF. CDR3 DNA sequence: TGCAGCGTCTCCACCCCCTTAGCGGGTCTAGTCCAAGAGACCCAGTACTTC.

The chain joins TRBV6-5 to TRBJ2-7; 10 bases match TRBD1. Unmatched junction bases numbered 7, after V lost 2 bases and J lost 0 bases. In germline, CDR1 is MNHEY, CDR2 SVGAGI. The CDR3 contains 17 residues. CDR3 sequence reads: CASSYRTGGSFSYEQYF. The CDR3 DNA reads as TGTGCCAGCAGTTACCGGACAGGGGGGTCTTTCTCCTACGAGCAGTACTTC.

The rearrangement links TRBV5-1 to TRBJ2-1; no clear D gene. Looked up from germline, CDR1 is SGHRS and CDR2 is YFSETQ. Trimming cost V 1 base and J 6 bases, with 8 bases left between them. This CDR3 has 13 amino acids. The CDR3 coding sequence is TGCGCCAGCAGCTTGTTTGTGCGCAATGAGCAGTTCTTC. Translating it yields CASSLFVRNEQFF. Complete variable domain (other parts from reference TRBV5-1 and TRBJ2-1): KAGVTQTPRYLIKTRGQQVTLSCSPISGHRSVSWYQQTPGQGLQFLFEYFSETQRNKGNFPGRFSGRQFSNSRSEMNVSTLELGDSALYLCASSLFVRNEQFFGPGTRLTVL.

This clonotype has only a few counts. The chain recombines TRBV28 with TRBJ2-7; no clear D. Germline V CDR1 and CDR2: MDHEN, SYDVKM. Between the trimmed V and J ends, which lost 4 bases and 2 bases, there was a span of 12 bases. The CDR3 is 14 amino acids. CDR3 protein: CASSSRRKPYEQYF. In nucleotides, the CDR3 is TGTGCCAGCAGTTCCCGACGGAAACCCTACGAGCAGTACTTC. Supplemented by reference TRBV28 and TRBJ2-7, the full variable domain reads DVKVTQSSRYLVKRTGEKVFLECVQDMDHENMFWYRQDPGLGLRLIYFSYDVKMKEKGDIPEGYSVSREKKERFSLILESASTNQTSMYLCASSSRRKPYEQYFGPGTRLTVT.

A remark on this clonotype: The junction departs from germline at one end; a sequencing error may be responsible. J is TRBJ2-7 and V is TRBV7-2; D gene ambiguous. Germline V gene lookup returns CDR1 SGHTA and CDR2 FQGNSA. The CDR3 contains 12 residues. The CDR3: CASSLGLYGQYF. The CDR3 nucleotides read TGTGCCAGCAGCTTAGGTCTCTACGGGCAGTACTTC.

This chain uses TRBV7-9 with TRBJ2-7; 7 nucleotides match TRBD1. J lost 4 bases, V lost 1 base, and 4 bases had no gene match. From germline, CDR1 is SEHNR and CDR2 FQNEAQ (reference sequence). The CDR3 extends over 14 amino acids. This CDR3 reads CASSLDRGVYEQYF. The CDR3 bases are TGTGCCAGCAGCTTAGACAGGGGAGTATACGAGCAGTACTTC.

As concerns this clonotype: One end of the junction varies from germline; a read error may be responsible. V gene TRBV20-1 combines with J gene TRBJ1-1; TRBD1 agrees at 7 bases. Per the germline V gene, CDR1 is DFQATT and CDR2 is SNEGSKA (reference sequence). The CDR3 sequence is 15 residues long. This CDR3 is CSTRARGTANTEAFF. The CDR3 coding sequence is TGCAGTACTAGAGCTAGAGGGACAGCGAACACTGAAGCTTTCTTT.

The chain combines TRBV12-3 or TRBV12-4 with TRBJ1-4; TRBD1 might be the D (5 bases). V shed 5 bases and J shed 0 bases, with 10 bases lying between them. The CDR3 has 15 amino acids. CDR3 in DNA: TGTGCCAGCAGTACCTGGGGCGCAACTAATGAAAAACTGTTTTTT. Its translation is CASSTWGATNEKLFF.